The 17 T cell receptor beta chains given below trace back to one sample, sequenced in a study of blood T cell repertoires in COVID-19. Repertoires were generated with immunoSEQ multiplex PCR, while TCRdb's copy carries only in-frame clones and drops some. The sample yields 95,000 to 150,000 clones, about 80% seen once. Sequencing was performed on peripheral blood. These receptors all stem from a human donor in a cohort sampled during active COVID-19.

The chain joins TRBV7-2 to TRBJ1-3, with D maybe TRBD1 (6 bases). The germline gives CDR1 SGHTA, CDR2 FQGNSA. Trimming removed 6 bases at V and 0 bases at J, with 12 bases between. This CDR3 is built from 15 residues. CDR3 nucleotides: TGTGCCAGCAGACAGGGTTACAGCTCTGGAAACACCATATATTTT. It codes for CASRQGYSSGNTIYF.

This chain uses TRBV19 with TRBJ1-5; D remains unclear. Germline V gives CDR1 LNHDA, CDR2 SQIVND (reference sequence). CDR3 length: 14 residues. V was cut by 1 base and J by 7 bases, with 11 bases left in between. The CDR3 DNA follows: TGTGCCAGTAGTATAGGGCGGGGTGGCCAGCCCCAGCATTTT. Protein product: CASSIGRGGQPQHF.

The V and J genes are TRBV3-1 (or the pseudogene TRBV3-2) and TRBJ2-5, with D maybe TRBD1 (5 bases). CDR1 is LGHDT and CDR2 is YNNKEL in the germline V gene (reference sequence). V lost 4 bases to trimming and J lost 4 bases, with 10 bases between them. CDR3 size: 13 residues. The CDR3 here is CASSRNRRETQYF. The CDR3 DNA reads TGTGCCAGCAGCCGAAACAGGCGAGAGACCCAGTACTTC.

This chain uses TRBV4-1 with TRBJ2-1; TRBD2 matches 9 bases. CDR3 length equals 15 residues. The junction had 11 bases not matched to a gene; V was cut back by 6 bases and J by 8 bases. Germline V CDR1 and CDR2: MGHRA, YSYEKL. The CDR3 DNA reads as TGCGCCAGCAGGACTTCCAGCGGGGGGATGGATGAGCAGTTCTTC. Translated: CASRTSSGGMDEQFF.

The chain has TRBV7-2 and TRBJ1-2, with a tentative D call TRBD1 (5 bases). The V and J ends lost 1 base and 7 bases respectively, with 7 bases between them. CDR3 length: 12 residues. Germline V gives CDR1 SGHTA, CDR2 FQGNSA. The CDR3 bases are TGTGCCAGCAGCTTAGATAGGGGTGGCTACACCTTC. It yields the protein CASSLDRGGYTF. The complete variable domain, with remaining parts taken from reference TRBV7-2 and TRBJ1-2, reads GAGVSQSPSNKVTEKGKDVELRCDPISGHTALYWYRQSLGQGLEFLIYFQGNSAPDKSGLPSDRFSAERTGGSVSTLTIQRTQQEDSAVYLCASSLDRGGYTFGSGTRLTVV.

This rearrangement joins TRBV30 to TRBJ2-5, with 9 bases matching TRBD2. This CDR3 spans 16 amino acids. In germline, CDR1 is GTSNPN, CDR2 SVGIG (reference sequence). The J segment lost 4 bases and the V segment lost 0 bases, leaving 9 bases of the junction unmatched. For the CDR3, the DNA is TGTGCCTGGAGTGTTGGACGGCGGGGGGGCCGAGAGACCCAGTACTTC. Translating gives CAWSVGRRGGRETQYF.

In its sample, this clone was seen once. The chain uses TRBV4-2 and TRBJ1-2; weak D call: TRBD1 (6 bases). Trimming cost V 4 bases and J 2 bases, with 11 bases left between them. The CDR3 extends over 14 amino acids. From germline, CDR1 is LGHNA and CDR2 YNFKEQ. CDR3 protein: CASSPERGNYGYTF. CDR3 nucleotides: TGTGCCAGCAGCCCCGAAAGGGGGAACTATGGCTACACCTTC.

This clone was picked up many times. The chain combines TRBV4-1 with TRBJ1-4; D is unclear. The germline V and J ends were trimmed by 1 base and 1 base, with 4 bases remaining between them. This CDR3 has 14 amino acids. Germline V gene sequence: CDR1 MGHRA, CDR2 YSYEKL. Here the CDR3 DNA reads TGCGCCAGCAGCCAAGCGGGAACTAATGAAAAACTGTTTTTT. Amino acids: CASSQAGTNEKLFF.

The CDR3 bases are TGTGCCAGCAGCCGACAGGGGGAAGCTGGCTACACCTTC. Translating gives CASSRQGEAGYTF. This rearrangement joins TRBV3-1 (or the pseudogene TRBV3-2) to TRBJ1-2; TRBD1 matches at 9 bases. With V trimmed by 4 bases and J by 7 bases, 4 bases remained unmatched. CDR3 size: 13 residues. The V gene's germline CDR1 is LGHDT and CDR2 YNNKEL (reference sequence).

The V call is TRBV19, the J call TRBJ2-1, with TRBD2 identical over 10 bases. The CDR3 is made up of 15 amino acids. V was pared by 3 bases and J by 5 bases, with 4 bases of the junction left unmatched. CDR1 and CDR2 from the germline V gene are LNHDA and SQIVND (reference sequence). The CDR3 nucleotides are TGTGCCAGTAGTATTAGCGGGGGGCAACACAATGAGCAGTTCTTC. It is translated as CASSISGGQHNEQFF.

This clone was seen a handful of times. As DNA, the CDR3 is TGTGCCAGCAGCCGGGACAGGGAAGGCTACACCTTC. As protein: CASSRDREGYTF. The chain couples TRBV6-5 to TRBJ1-2, with 9 nucleotides matching TRBD1. The V segment lost 6 bases and the J segment 8 bases; nucleotides outside the gene matches: 4. From germline, CDR1 is MNHEY and CDR2 SVGAGI. The CDR3 loop spans 12 amino acids.

The DNA for the CDR3 is TGTGCCAGTACCTACTTGACGGGGGGCGGTACCGGGGAGCTGTTTTTT. It codes for CASTYLTGGGTGELFF. The chain links TRBV19 to TRBJ2-2, with a weak D call TRBD2 (7 bases). V gave up 7 bases and J gave up 5 bases, with 20 bases separating them. Germline CDR1 reads LNHDA; CDR2 reads SQIVND (reference sequence). This CDR3 comprises 16 residues.

CDR3: CASSYSRDRSLVGEYF. In DNA, the CDR3 is TGTGCCAGCAGCTACAGCCGGGACAGGAGCCTCGTGGGGGAGTACTTC. The V call is TRBV3-1 (or the pseudogene TRBV3-2), the J call TRBJ2-7, with TRBD1 identical over 8 bases. V was clipped by 5 bases and J by 11 bases; unmatched bases: 20. Germline-derived CDR1 and CDR2 are LGHDT and YNNKEL (reference sequence). The CDR3 runs 16 residues.

This clone came up once. The chain has TRBV28 and TRBJ1-5; 9 positions match TRBD1. V gave up 6 bases and J gave up 2 bases; unmatched junction bases: 5. CDR1 MDHEN and CDR2 SYDVKM come from the germline V gene. The length of the CDR3 is 15 residues. The CDR3 sequence is CASSPGQGGNQPQHF. The CDR3 DNA follows: TGTGCCAGCAGCCCGGGACAGGGAGGCAATCAGCCCCAGCATTTT. Drawing the rest from reference TRBV28 and TRBJ1-5, the complete variable domain is DVKVTQSSRYLVKRTGEKVFLECVQDMDHENMFWYRQDPGLGLRLIYFSYDVKMKEKGDIPEGYSVSREKKERFSLILESASTNQTSMYLCASSPGQGGNQPQHFGDGTRLSIL.

The gene calls are TRBV7-2 and TRBJ1-2; TRBD1 matches 10 bases. CDR1 and CDR2 from the germline V gene are SGHTA and FQGNSA. The CDR3 has 14 amino acids. J was trimmed by 8 bases and V by 5 bases; bases with no gene match: 8. CDR3 in amino acids: CASSPSGTGVGYTF. The CDR3 coding sequence is TGTGCCAGCAGCCCATCCGGGACAGGGGTCGGCTACACCTTC.

The chain recombines TRBV14 with TRBJ1-6; maybe TRBD1 (6 bases). This CDR3 has 17 amino acids. Trimming removed 5 bases from V and 3 bases from J, with 17 bases in between. Germline V gene sequence: CDR1 SGHDN, CDR2 FVKESK. DNA for the CDR3: TGTGCCAGCAGCTACCGTCAGGGGAATGGCTATAATTCACCCCTCCACTTT. Translation: CASSYRQGNGYNSPLHF.

This clone has a handful of counts. The chain links TRBV30 to TRBJ1-5; D perhaps matches TRBD1 (6 bases). Trimming removed 4 bases at V and 0 bases at J, with 13 bases between. Germline V gene lookup returns CDR1 GTSNPN and CDR2 SVGIG (reference sequence). The CDR3 loop spans 15 amino acids. For the CDR3, the DNA is TGTGCCTGGACCAAGGGGGTGAATAGCAATCAGCCCCAGCATTTT. This sequence encodes CAWTKGVNSNQPQHF.